Below, 21 T cell receptor beta chains from the same sample are listed, as sequenced in a study of early T cells in non-severe SARS-CoV-2 infection. Each CDR3 protein gets one entry after TCRdb re-called the 5' RACE reads with MiXCR. The sample records some 96,000 distinct CDR3 sequences, around 13% being singletons. Sequenced input: whole blood. These receptors came from an adult who was a healthcare worker with PCR-confirmed SARS-CoV-2 infection or an uninfected control (not recorded which).

The CDR3 protein is CASSQDGTSGGTDTQYF. As DNA, the CDR3 is TGCGCCAGCAGCCAAGATGGAACTAGCGGGGGCACAGATACGCAGTATTTT. This rearrangement joins TRBV4-1 to TRBJ2-3; 10 bases are shared with TRBD2. This CDR3 has 17 amino acids. Germline V gene data show CDR1 as MGHRA and CDR2 as YSYEKL. After removal of 0 bases from V and 1 base from J, the junction contained 4 bases not matched to a gene.

This clonotype has ten or more counts. The chain uses TRBV6-5 and TRBJ1-5; TRBD1 might be the D (5 bases). This CDR3 has 14 amino acids. Trimming shortened V by 2 bases and J by 6 bases, and 11 bases separated the two germline ends. Germline lookup yields CDR1 MNHEY and CDR2 SVGAGI. The CDR3 sequence: CASSYGQGTQPQHF. CDR3 nucleotides: TGTGCCAGCAGTTACGGGCAGGGTACTCAGCCCCAGCATTTT.

This clonotype was observed a few times. This rearrangement joins TRBV6-1 to TRBJ2-5; TRBD1 might be the D (6 bases). The germline V and J ends were trimmed by 1 base and 6 bases, with 9 bases remaining between them. From germline, CDR1 is MNHNS and CDR2 SASEGT. CDR3 length equals 13 residues. CDR3 coding DNA: TGTGCCAGCAGTGAAGTCCAGGGGAAGACCCAGTACTTC. Residues: CASSEVQGKTQYF.

This clonotype was counted at least ten times. The chain employs TRBV7-2 and TRBJ2-3; tentatively, D is TRBD2 (6 bases). Germline V gene data show CDR1 as SGHTA and CDR2 as FQGNSA. V lost 2 bases and J 5 bases, leaving 20 bases between the germline ends. The CDR3 is made up of 17 amino acids. CDR3 bases: TGTGCCAGCAGCTTAACGGGCGGGATTGGTGGGGGAGATACGCAGTATTTT. As protein: CASSLTGGIGGGDTQYF.

The V and J genes are TRBV7-2 and TRBJ2-1; 11 bases are shared with TRBD1. Germline V gene lookup returns CDR1 SGHTA and CDR2 FQGNSA. This CDR3 is built from 17 residues. Trimming at V came to 5 bases and at J to 2 bases, leaving 8 bases not matched to a gene. CDR3 sequence (DNA): TGTGCCAGCAGCGGCCGGACAGGGGGCCATCCCTACAATGAGCAGTTCTTC. This gives the protein CASSGRTGGHPYNEQFF.

Concerning this clonotype: A much larger clonotype is one base distant, so this may be a read error. The chain employs TRBV28 and TRBJ1-6; 7 bases line up with TRBD1. The trim removed 6 bases at V and 9 bases at J, leaving 11 bases unmatched. The CDR3 runs 15 residues. Per germline, CDR1 MDHEN and CDR2 SYDVKM. The CDR3 sequence is CASREDRAEGSPLHF. The CDR3 DNA is TGTGCCAGCAGAGAAGACAGGGCGGAAGGTTCACCCCTCCACTTT. The full variable domain, its missing parts supplied by reference TRBV28 and TRBJ1-6, is DVKVTQSSRYLVKRTGEKVFLECVQDMDHENMFWYRQDPGLGLRLIYFSYDVKMKEKGDIPEGYSVSREKKERFSLILESASTNQTSMYLCASREDRAEGSPLHFGNGTRLTVT.

This clonotype occurred a few times. The gene calls are TRBV7-9 and TRBJ1-6; D ambiguous. The CDR3 totals 14 residues. Germline CDR1 and CDR2: SEHNR and FQNEAQ (reference sequence). V lost 10 bases to trimming and J lost 1 base, with 11 bases between them. The CDR3 DNA sequence: TGTGCCACCCACGGGCGGTCCTATAATTCACCCCTCCACTTT. Its translation: CATHGRSYNSPLHF.

The rearrangement joins TRBV29-1 to TRBJ1-2; perhaps TRBD1 as D (5 bases). V shed 3 bases and J shed 2 bases, with 10 bases lying between them. This CDR3 spans 13 amino acids. CDR1 is SQVTM and CDR2 is ANQGSEA in the germline V gene. This CDR3 is CSVENPGNYGYTF. CDR3 DNA: TGCAGCGTTGAGAATCCAGGGAACTATGGCTACACCTTC. Looking up the rest from reference TRBV29-1 and TRBJ1-2 gives the full variable domain: SAVISQKPSRDICQRGTSLTIQCQVDSQVTMMFWYRQQPGQSLTLIATANQGSEATYESGFVIDKFPISRPNLTFSTLTVSNMSPEDSSIYLCSVENPGNYGYTFGSGTRLTVV.

As to this clonotype: A read error may account for a junction end that differs from germline. The chain combines TRBV10-3 with TRBJ2-3; TRBD1 agrees at 7 bases. This CDR3 spans 13 amino acids. CDR1 ENHRY and CDR2 SYGVKD come from the germline V gene. This CDR3 is CAINEGATDTQYF. The CDR3 region has the DNA TGTGCCATCAATGAGGGGGCCACAGATACGCAGTATTTT.

This clonotype has just a few counts. This rearrangement joins TRBV6-6 to TRBJ1-2; 8 nucleotides agree with TRBD1. This CDR3 has 13 residues. Germline values: CDR1 MNHNY, CDR2 SVGAGI (reference sequence). The J segment lost 5 bases and the V segment lost 5 bases, leaving 4 bases of the junction unmatched. The CDR3, as DNA: TGTGCCAGCAGTCGGACAGGGTCTTATGGCTACACCTTC. Protein sequence: CASSRTGSYGYTF.

This clonotype has more than one count but fewer than ten. The genes are TRBV28 and TRBJ1-1; maybe TRBD1 (5 bases). CDR3 size: 15 residues. Trimming shortened V by 3 bases and J by 1 base, and 12 bases separated the two germline ends. CDR1 and CDR2 from the germline V gene are MDHEN and SYDVKM. This chain's CDR3 is CASSLAGFTNTEAFF. Written as DNA, the CDR3 is TGTGCCAGCAGTTTGGCAGGGTTTACGAACACTGAAGCTTTCTTT.

This clonotype was observed a few times. The J gene is TRBJ2-1, the V gene TRBV6-2 or TRBV6-3, with TRBD2 matching over 14 bases. J was trimmed by 8 bases and V by 5 bases; bases with no gene match: 5. This CDR3 comprises 15 residues. CDR1 and CDR2 from the germline V gene are MNHEY and SVGEGT. The CDR3 DNA reads TGTGCCAGCAGTCGACTAGCGGGGGGGATCGATGAGCAGTTCTTC. This sequence encodes CASSRLAGGIDEQFF.

This clonotype occurred many times. The gene calls are TRBV15 and TRBJ1-2; 8 bases match TRBD1. The V gene end was trimmed by 1 base and the J gene end by 0 bases; junction bases not matched to a gene: 7. CDR3 length: 17 amino acids. Germline lookup yields CDR1 LNHNV and CDR2 YYDKDF (reference sequence). CDR3 amino acids: CATSRASGTGTNYGYTF. In DNA form, the CDR3 reads TGTGCCACCAGCAGAGCTTCGGGGACAGGAACTAACTATGGCTACACCTTC. The complete variable domain, with remaining parts taken from reference TRBV15 and TRBJ1-2, reads DAMVIQNPRYQVTQFGKPVTLSCSQTLNHNVMYWYQQKSSQAPKLLFHYYDKDFNNEADTPDNFQSRRPNTSFCFLDIRSPGLGDTAMYLCATSRASGTGTNYGYTFGSGTRLTVV.

This clonotype was recorded at least ten times. This CDR3 is CASSTGVGIYNEQFF. In nucleotides, the CDR3 is TGTGCCAGCAGCACGGGGGTAGGAATCTACAATGAGCAGTTCTTC. V is TRBV5-4 and J is TRBJ2-1; TRBD2 is a possible D gene (6 bases). This CDR3 contains 15 residues. Germline CDR1 and CDR2: SGHNT and YYREEE (reference sequence). The V and J ends lost 4 bases and 3 bases respectively, with 14 bases between them.

This clonotype was counted only a few times. V and J are TRBV27 and TRBJ2-7; 7 bases line up with TRBD1. V shed 3 bases, J shed 7 bases, and the junction held 9 bases outside the gene matches. The CDR3 has 14 amino acids. Germline loops: CDR1 MNHEY, CDR2 SMNVEV (reference sequence). The CDR3 here is CASSFRDSSREQYF. CDR3 bases: TGTGCCAGCAGTTTTAGGGACAGCTCAAGAGAGCAGTACTTC.

This clonotype came up many times. The chain joins TRBV6-5 to TRBJ1-3; D not certain. The V gene's germline CDR1 is MNHEY and CDR2 SVGAGI. The CDR3 spans 13 residues. The ends were cut back, 4 bases at V and 8 bases at J, with 12 bases in the middle. The CDR3, as DNA: TGTGCCAGCAGTTTTGGCACCTTGGACACCATATATTTT. Protein sequence: CASSFGTLDTIYF.

The table lists this clonotype with many counts. In DNA form, the CDR3 reads TGCAGTGCCCCCTCCCTAGCGAGTTTCTACGAGCAGTACTTC. Protein: CSAPSLASFYEQYF. The gene calls are TRBV20-1 and TRBJ2-7; the D gene is possibly TRBD2 (6 bases). With 6 bases removed from V and 3 bases from J, the gap between germline ends came to 18 bases. Germline V gene lookup returns CDR1 DFQATT and CDR2 SNEGSKA (reference sequence). There are 14 residues in the CDR3.

This clonotype has at least ten counts. The chain recombines TRBV12-3 or TRBV12-4 with TRBJ2-3, with D uncertain. V shed 4 bases and J shed 2 bases, with 7 bases lying between them. This CDR3 has 13 residues. CDR3 bases: TGTGCCAGCAGTTCTAGGGTCACAGATACGCAGTATTTT. The encoded protein is CASSSRVTDTQYF.

The chain combines TRBV24-1 with TRBJ2-1; 8 nucleotides line up with TRBD1. Germline CDR1 is KGHDR and CDR2 is SFDVKD. V shed 7 bases and J 8 bases; nucleotides not matched to a gene: 9. The CDR3 has 14 amino acids. CDR3 in amino acids: CATSETGERDEQFF. The CDR3 DNA follows: TGTGCCACCAGCGAGACAGGGGAAAGGGATGAGCAGTTCTTC.

This clonotype was detected a few times. This chain connects TRBV28 to TRBJ2-1; the D is unclear. The CDR3 is 16 amino acids. V was pared by 4 bases and J by 2 bases, with 15 bases between. Germline values: CDR1 MDHEN, CDR2 SYDVKM. CDR3 protein: CASSSLGLAAYNEQFF. The CDR3 DNA is TGTGCCAGCAGTTCCCTGGGCCTGGCTGCCTACAATGAGCAGTTCTTC. Drawing the rest from reference TRBV28 and TRBJ2-1, the complete variable domain is DVKVTQSSRYLVKRTGEKVFLECVQDMDHENMFWYRQDPGLGLRLIYFSYDVKMKEKGDIPEGYSVSREKKERFSLILESASTNQTSMYLCASSSLGLAAYNEQFFGPGTRLTVL.

V usage is TRBV20-1 and J usage is TRBJ1-5; D gene uncertain. Germline V CDR1 and CDR2: DFQATT, SNEGSKA (reference sequence). The CDR3 runs 14 residues. Deletions cut 1 base from V and 7 bases from J, with 14 bases between. Written as DNA, the CDR3 is TGCAGTGCTAGAGTGCTCCGGCGGAACCAGCCCCAGCATTTT. Residues: CSARVLRRNQPQHF.